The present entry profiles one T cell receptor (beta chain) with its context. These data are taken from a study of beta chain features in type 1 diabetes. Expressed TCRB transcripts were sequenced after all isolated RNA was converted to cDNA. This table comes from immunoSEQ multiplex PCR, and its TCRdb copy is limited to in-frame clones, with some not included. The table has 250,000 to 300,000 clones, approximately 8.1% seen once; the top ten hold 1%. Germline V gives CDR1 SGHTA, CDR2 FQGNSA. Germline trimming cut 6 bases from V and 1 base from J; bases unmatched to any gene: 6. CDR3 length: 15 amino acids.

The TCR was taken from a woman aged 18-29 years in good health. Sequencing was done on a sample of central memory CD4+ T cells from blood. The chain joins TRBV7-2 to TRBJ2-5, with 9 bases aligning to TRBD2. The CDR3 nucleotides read TGTGCCAGCAGTGCTTATAGCGGGGGCCAAGAGACCCAGTACTTC. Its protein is CASSAYSGGQETQYF. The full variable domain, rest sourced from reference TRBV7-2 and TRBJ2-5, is GAGVSQSPSNKVTEKGKDVELRCDPISGHTALYWYRQSLGQGLEFLIYFQGNSAPDKSGLPSDRFSAERTGGSVSTLTIQRTQQEDSAVYLCASSAYSGGQETQYFGPGTRLLVL.